This paragraph reports one T cell receptor (beta chain). What it binds is not known. With 60 Vbeta and 13 Jbeta primers, the PCR was carried out. This table comes from immunoSEQ multiplex PCR, and its TCRdb copy is limited to in-frame clones, with some not included. The sample holds around 150,000 clones, about 72% seen once. V was clipped by 3 bases and J by 5 bases; unmatched bases: 15. Germline V gene lookup returns CDR1 MNHEY and CDR2 SMNVEV (reference sequence). The CDR3 is 18 residues long. This specimen comes from a study of cytomegalovirus exposure and HLA in healthy donors. Findings and caveats of the study: The authors enumerated roughly 160 TCR beta chains as linked to cytomegalovirus. A later analysis showed that HLA-associated TCR beta chains had undergone more clonal expansion than equally common others. In a later analysis, TCR beta V- and J-gene trimming was associated with a missense DCLRE1C variant.

The TCR was taken from a male donor in good health and CMV-seronegative. The sample was PBMCs. The chain carries TRBV27 and TRBJ1-5; 8 positions agree with TRBD1. In DNA, the CDR3 is TGTGCCAGCAGTTTCCGAAGTGGACAGGGTGGGAATTATCAGCCCCAGCATTTT. Translated: CASSFRSGQGGNYQPQHF.